The present entry profiles one T cell receptor beta chain with its context. Germline loops: CDR1 LGHDT, CDR2 YNNKEL (reference sequence). This CDR3 is 15 amino acids long. With 8 bases clipped from V and 3 bases from J, the junction kept 7 bases outside the gene matches. One entry per CDR3 protein results from TCRdb running MiXCR on the RT-PCR reads. The sample carries 540,000 or so distinct CDR3 sequences, roughly 13% recorded once. This entry belongs to a study of response to subunit inactivated influenza vaccine. V is TRBV3-1 and J is TRBJ2-3; 11 bases are a match to TRBD2. The receptor comes from a middle-aged man who received an inactivated influenza vaccine. Sequences were derived from PBMCs from blood, sampled roughly 48 days after vaccination. The CDR3 sequence is CASRLAGWGTDTQYF. In DNA, the CDR3 is TGTGCCAGCCGACTAGCGGGATGGGGAACAGATACGCAGTATTTT.